Listed here are 17 T cell receptor beta chains from one sample, sequenced in a study of monozygotic twins with inflammatory bowel disease. Following a re-call of the 5' RACE reads, TCRdb has one entry per CDR3 protein and lacks DNA. The data include some 150,000 distinct CDR3 sequences; the top ten clones carry 2.4%. Source material: blood. The receptors originated from a human donor with ulcerative colitis or Crohn's disease, or a healthy co-twin of an affected twin (not recorded which).

The chain links TRBV24-1 to TRBJ2-7; the TRBD2 assignment by TCRdb is unverifiable without DNA. CDR1 is KGHDR, CDR2 SFDVKD, per germline. CDR3 length: 14 amino acids. Here the CDR3 reads CATSDGRASYEQYF.

The chain carries TRBV28 and TRBJ2-7; lacking DNA, the TRBD1 call made by TCRdb goes unchecked. The CDR3 totals 14 residues. Per the germline V gene, CDR1 is MDHEN and CDR2 is SYDVKM. The CDR3 spells CASSLLTGTYEQYF.

The chain joins TRBV20-1 to TRBJ2-2. Germline values: CDR1 DFQATT, CDR2 SNEGSKA (reference sequence). The CDR3 is 14 residues long. The CDR3 loop reads CSARDAAETGELFF.

This chain links TRBV7-2 with TRBJ2-5. The CDR3 totals 14 residues. Germline loops: CDR1 SGHTA, CDR2 FQGNSA. Here the CDR3 reads CASSSETSQETQYF.

The CDR3 spells CASSLDNTGTRTDTQYF. The rearrangement links TRBV7-3 to TRBJ2-3; the TCRdb call, TRBD1, lacks DNA for checking. Germline CDR1 reads SGHTA; CDR2 reads FQGTGA. The CDR3 runs to 17 residues. Drawing the rest from reference TRBV7-3 and TRBJ2-3, the complete variable domain is GAGVSQTPSNKVTEKGKYVELRCDPISGHTALYWYRQSLGQGPEFLIYFQGTGAADDSGLPNDRFFAVRPEGSVSTLKIQRTERGDSAVYLCASSLDNTGTRTDTQYFGPGTRLTVL.

The chain uses TRBV7-9 and TRBJ2-1; TCRdb proposes TRBD2, but this gene call is untestable without DNA. This CDR3 contains 16 residues. Germline loops: CDR1 SEHNR, CDR2 FQNEAQ (reference sequence). The CDR3 protein is CASSPTGLAGYNDQFF.

The J gene is TRBJ2-1, the V gene TRBV15; TCRdb's D call of TRBD2 is untestable without DNA. Germline-derived CDR1 and CDR2 are LNHNV and YYDKDF (reference sequence). The CDR3 has 15 amino acids. The CDR3 sequence is CATSRGLAGDYEQFF.

This rearrangement joins TRBV5-6 to TRBJ2-1; as DNA is missing, the TRBD1 call by TCRdb cannot be tested. This CDR3 contains 17 residues. Per germline, CDR1 SGHDT and CDR2 YYEEEE. Here the CDR3 reads CASTVPGQGIGYNEQFF.

This chain connects TRBV15 to TRBJ2-7; lacking DNA, the TRBD2 call made by TCRdb goes unchecked. In germline, CDR1 is LNHNV, CDR2 YYDKDF (reference sequence). The length of the CDR3 is 20 residues. The CDR3 reads CATSRDLASGKTLYSYEQYF. The variable domain in full, with the rest retrieved from reference TRBV15 and TRBJ2-7, is DAMVIQNPRYQVTQFGKPVTLSCSQTLNHNVMYWYQQKSSQAPKLLFHYYDKDFNNEADTPDNFQSRRPNTSFCFLDIRSPGLGDTAMYLCATSRDLASGKTLYSYEQYFGPGTRLTVT.

J is TRBJ1-5 and V is TRBV6-5; there is no DNA to check the TCRdb D call of TRBD1. The CDR3 consists of 14 residues. Germline CDR1 reads MNHEY; CDR2 reads SVGAGI. CDR3 sequence reads: CASSSTGFGQPQHF.

The chain combines TRBV5-1 with TRBJ2-7; TCRdb outputs TRBD1, but without DNA this stays unchecked. The CDR3 covers 16 residues. CDR1 and CDR2 (germline): SGHRS, YFSETQ. CDR3 sequence: CASRFSGGQGPYEQYF.

The rearrangement links TRBV5-1 to TRBJ2-3; TCRdb selects TRBD2, and the lack of DNA leaves this call unchecked. The CDR3 runs to 16 residues. CDR1 SGHRS and CDR2 YFSETQ come from the germline V gene. The CDR3 loop reads CASSSQEGGRTDTQYF. Full variable domain (missing parts from reference TRBV5-1 and TRBJ2-3): KAGVTQTPRYLIKTRGQQVTLSCSPISGHRSVSWYQQTPGQGLQFLFEYFSETQRNKGNFPGRFSGRQFSNSRSEMNVSTLELGDSALYLCASSSQEGGRTDTQYFGPGTRLTVL.

The V call is TRBV7-2, the J call TRBJ2-3; TCRdb picks TRBD1, but there is no DNA to check that call. Germline V gene sequence: CDR1 SGHTA, CDR2 FQGNSA. The CDR3 extends over 14 amino acids. CDR3 region: CASVPGQGTDTQYF.

The J gene is TRBJ1-3, the V gene TRBV7-2. CDR3 length equals 14 residues. Germline V lookup: CDR1 SGHTA, CDR2 FQGNSA. The CDR3 loop reads CASSLQGGGNTIYF.

CDR3 residues: CSVTLGGSTDTQYF. V gene TRBV29-1 combines with J gene TRBJ2-3; absent DNA, TCRdb's TRBD1 call cannot be checked. CDR3 size: 14 residues. Germline CDR1 is SQVTM and CDR2 is ANQGSEA.

The chain combines TRBV19 with TRBJ2-1; no DNA is available, so the TRBD2 call from TCRdb remains unchecked. The V gene's germline CDR1 is LNHDA and CDR2 SQIVND (reference sequence). The CDR3 consists of 14 residues. The CDR3 here is CASSISGTRGEQFF.

The CDR3 is CASSIGAGQGRPGELFF. The J gene is TRBJ2-2, the V gene TRBV9; TCRdb outputs TRBD1, but without DNA this stays unchecked. CDR1 is SGDLS and CDR2 is YYNGEE in the germline V gene. CDR3 length: 17 amino acids.